The entry below gives a single T cell receptor (beta chain) sequence along with its context. The data were obtained in a study of cytomegalovirus exposure and HLA in healthy donors. The PCR was carried out with 60 Vbeta primers and 13 Jbeta primers. Profiling relied on immunoSEQ multiplex PCR, and the TCRdb table lists in-frame clones only, not all of them. The sample holds 100,000 to 150,000 clones, about 70% seen once. The CDR3 runs 14 residues. Trimming took 2 bases from V and 7 from J; bases not matched to a gene: 5. Germline V gene data show CDR1 as MNHEY and CDR2 as SVGAGI. Material for sequencing was PBMCs. The receptor was isolated from a woman aged 60 to 75 in good health and CMV-seropositive. The chain combines TRBV6-5 with TRBJ1-2, with 9 bases matching TRBD1. The chain's CDR3 is CASSYTGTGSGYTF. The CDR3 nucleotides read TGTGCCAGCAGTTACACCGGGACAGGGAGTGGCTACACCTTC.